The 9 T cell receptor beta chains below come from one sample, sequenced in a study of T cells in Graves' hyperthyroidism and ophthalmopathy. The source material, RNA transcripts, was used to amplify TCR beta CDR3 regions. When the TCR CDR3 underwent first-round RT-PCR, the HTBI primer set was used. TCRdb called the multiplex PCR reads again in MiXCR, with one record for every CDR3 protein. The profile covers some 760,000 distinct CDR3 sequences, with around 13% appearing a single time and approximately 10% taken by the ten largest. Sequenced: blood. The receptors stem from a woman under 30 with Graves' hyperthyroidism.

This clonotype showed up many times. The rearrangement joins TRBV18 to TRBJ2-1; D uncertain. Germline V gene sequence: CDR1 KGHSH, CDR2 LQKENI. The CDR3 covers 13 residues. Trimming shortened V by 1 base and J by 4 bases, and 5 bases separated the two germline ends. This chain's CDR3 is CASSPQKYNEQFF. The DNA for the CDR3 is TGTGCCAGCTCACCACAGAAATACAATGAGCAGTTCTTC.

The chain has TRBV12-3 or TRBV12-4 and TRBJ2-1; TRBD2 matches 7 bases. The junction had 17 bases not matched to a gene; V was cut back by 3 bases and J by 3 bases. This CDR3 region has 19 residues. The CDR3 DNA follows: TGTGCCAGCAGTTTCTATATTCTTGGGGCGGGAGTGGGCTACAATGAGCAGTTCTTC. Its protein is CASSFYILGAGVGYNEQFF.

This clonotype was recorded many times. This chain uses TRBV4-1 with TRBJ2-7, with a possible D match to TRBD2 (6 bases). CDR3 length equals 15 residues. Trimming removed 6 bases from V and 4 bases from J, with 19 bases in between. Per germline, CDR1 MGHRA and CDR2 YSYEKL. The CDR3 DNA is TGCGCCAGCAGAAACCGGGACTCACCTTCATACGAGCAGTACTTC. This sequence encodes CASRNRDSPSYEQYF.

V and J are TRBV12-3 or TRBV12-4 and TRBJ2-3; 7 nucleotides line up with TRBD2. The CDR3 runs to 15 residues. Trimming took 3 bases from V and 0 from J; bases not matched to a gene: 3. CDR3 sequence: CASSLGLPSTDTQYF. The CDR3 region has the DNA TGTGCCAGCAGTTTGGGACTACCCAGCACAGATACGCAGTATTTT.

A few counts support this clonotype. As DNA, the CDR3 is TGTGCCAGCAGTTTGGGGTTGGGTACGATAACCAAAAACATTCAGTACTTC. Translating it yields CASSLGLGTITKNIQYF. This chain joins TRBV28 and TRBJ2-4; D is unclear. The CDR3 runs 17 residues. Looked up from germline, CDR1 is MDHEN and CDR2 is SYDVKM. Trimming took 3 bases from V and 2 from J, leaving 17 bases between them.

This clonotype was recorded at least ten times. The rearrangement links TRBV20-1 to TRBJ2-7; 14 nucleotides agree with TRBD2. Germline trimming cut 1 base from V and 9 bases from J; bases unmatched to any gene: 8. The length of the CDR3 is 15 residues. Per the germline V gene, CDR1 is DFQATT and CDR2 is SNEGSKA (reference sequence). As DNA, the CDR3 is TGCAGTGCTAGAGCCAGGGGACTAGCGGGAGTGGGGCAGTACTTC. Encoded protein: CSARARGLAGVGQYF.

There are a few counts of this clonotype. Given a much more abundant clone one base away, this may be a read error. The chain carries TRBV4-1 and TRBJ2-1; 9 bases match TRBD1. The assigned J gene may be wrong: the sequence end matches TRBJ2-7 better. The CDR3 loop spans 15 amino acids. CDR1 is MGHRA, CDR2 YSYEKL, per germline. Here the CDR3 reads CASSQGQGVRNEQYF. The CDR3 region has the DNA TGCGCCAGCAGCCAAGGACAGGGGGTCCGGAATGAGCAGTACTTC.

This clonotype was counted a few times. This rearrangement joins TRBV4-3 to TRBJ2-2; D may be TRBD2 (6 bases). The germline V gene has CDR1 LGHNA and CDR2 YSLEER. This CDR3 comprises 16 residues. The ends were cut back, 2 bases at V and 1 base at J, with 11 bases in the middle. The CDR3 DNA reads as TGCGCCAGCAGCCAACCTCCGGGGGTGAACACCGGGGAGCTGTTTTTT. Translated, it gives CASSQPPGVNTGELFF.

This clonotype has at least ten counts. V gene TRBV7-9 combines with J gene TRBJ2-3; D might be TRBD1 (6 bases). This CDR3 comprises 14 residues. The ends were cut back, 4 bases at V and 2 bases at J, with 10 bases in the middle. CDR1 is SEHNR, CDR2 FQNEAQ, per germline (reference sequence). CDR3 amino acids: CASSSRGNTDTQYF. In DNA, the CDR3 is TGTGCCAGCAGCTCCAGGGGTAACACAGATACGCAGTATTTT.